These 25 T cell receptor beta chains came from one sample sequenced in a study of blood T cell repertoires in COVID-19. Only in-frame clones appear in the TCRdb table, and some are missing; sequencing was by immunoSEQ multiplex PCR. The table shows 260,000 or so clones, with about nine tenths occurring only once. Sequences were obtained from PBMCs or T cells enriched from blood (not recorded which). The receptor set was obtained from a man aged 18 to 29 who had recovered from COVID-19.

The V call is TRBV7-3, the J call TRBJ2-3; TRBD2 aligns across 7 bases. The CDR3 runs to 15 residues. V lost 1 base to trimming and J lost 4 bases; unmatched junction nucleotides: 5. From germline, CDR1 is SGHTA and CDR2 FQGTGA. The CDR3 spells CASSLSGSWSDTQYF. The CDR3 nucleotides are TGTGCCAGCAGCTTAAGCGGGAGTTGGTCAGATACGCAGTATTTT. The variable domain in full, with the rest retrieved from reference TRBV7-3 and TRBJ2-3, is GAGVSQTPSNKVTEKGKYVELRCDPISGHTALYWYRQSLGQGPEFLIYFQGTGAADDSGLPNDRFFAVRPEGSVSTLKIQRTERGDSAVYLCASSLSGSWSDTQYFGPGTRLTVL.

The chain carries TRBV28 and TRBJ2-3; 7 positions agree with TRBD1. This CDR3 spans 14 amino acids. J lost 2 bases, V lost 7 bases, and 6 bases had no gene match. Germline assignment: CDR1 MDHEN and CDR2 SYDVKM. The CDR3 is CASTTTGYTDTQYF. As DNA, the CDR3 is TGTGCCAGCACCACGACAGGGTACACAGATACGCAGTATTTT.

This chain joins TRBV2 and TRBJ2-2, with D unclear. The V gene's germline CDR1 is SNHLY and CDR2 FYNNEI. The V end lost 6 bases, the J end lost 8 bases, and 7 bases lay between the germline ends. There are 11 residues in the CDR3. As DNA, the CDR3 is TGTGCCAGCAGGAGCGCTGGGGAGCTGTTTTTT. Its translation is CASRSAGELFF.

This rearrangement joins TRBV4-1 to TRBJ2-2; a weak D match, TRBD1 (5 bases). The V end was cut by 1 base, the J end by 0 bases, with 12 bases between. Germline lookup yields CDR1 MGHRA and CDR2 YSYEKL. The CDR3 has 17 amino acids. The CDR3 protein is CASSQVGRTTNTGELFF. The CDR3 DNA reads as TGCGCCAGCAGCCAAGTCGGCAGGACAACGAACACCGGGGAGCTGTTTTTT.

CDR3 coding DNA: TGTGCCAGCAGGGGGCCGGGCCCCAGTTCACCCCTCCACTTT. This translates into CASRGPGPSSPLHF. The chain links TRBV27 to TRBJ1-6; possibly TRBD1 for D (5 bases). The CDR3 runs 14 residues. The V and J ends lost 6 bases and 9 bases respectively, with 15 bases between them. Germline lookup yields CDR1 MNHEY and CDR2 SMNVEV (reference sequence).

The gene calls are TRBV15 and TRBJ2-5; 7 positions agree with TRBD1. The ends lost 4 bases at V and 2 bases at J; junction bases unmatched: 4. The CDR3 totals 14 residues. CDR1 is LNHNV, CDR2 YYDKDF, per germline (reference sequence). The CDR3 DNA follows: TGTGCCACCAGCACTGGGGACAGACAAGAGACCCAGTACTTC. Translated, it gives CATSTGDRQETQYF.

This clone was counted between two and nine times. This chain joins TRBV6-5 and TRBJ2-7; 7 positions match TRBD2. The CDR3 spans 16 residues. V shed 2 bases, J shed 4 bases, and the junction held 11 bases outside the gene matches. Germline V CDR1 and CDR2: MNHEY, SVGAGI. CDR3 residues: CASSYGGAGPPYEQYF. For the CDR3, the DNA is TGTGCCAGCAGTTACGGGGGAGCGGGACCCCCTTACGAGCAGTACTTC.

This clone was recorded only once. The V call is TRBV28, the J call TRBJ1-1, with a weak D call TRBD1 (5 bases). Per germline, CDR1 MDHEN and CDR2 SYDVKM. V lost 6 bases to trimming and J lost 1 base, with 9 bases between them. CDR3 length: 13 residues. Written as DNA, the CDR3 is TGTGCCAGCAGATATACAGGGAACACTGAAGCTTTCTTT. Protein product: CASRYTGNTEAFF. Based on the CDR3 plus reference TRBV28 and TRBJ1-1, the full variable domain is DVKVTQSSRYLVKRTGEKVFLECVQDMDHENMFWYRQDPGLGLRLIYFSYDVKMKEKGDIPEGYSVSREKKERFSLILESASTNQTSMYLCASRYTGNTEAFFGQGTRLTVV.

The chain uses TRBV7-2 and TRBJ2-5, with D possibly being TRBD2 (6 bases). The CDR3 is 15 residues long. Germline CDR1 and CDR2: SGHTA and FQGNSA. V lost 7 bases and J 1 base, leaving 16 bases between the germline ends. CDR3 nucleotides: TGTGCCAGCACCTATCGGGCTAGCGCCCAAGAGACCCAGTACTTC. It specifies CASTYRASAQETQYF.

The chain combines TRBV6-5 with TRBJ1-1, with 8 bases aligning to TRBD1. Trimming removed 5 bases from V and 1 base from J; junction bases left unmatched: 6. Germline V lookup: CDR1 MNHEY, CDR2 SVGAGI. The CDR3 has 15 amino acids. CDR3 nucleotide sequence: TGTGCCAGCAGTCAGTGGACAGGGCGGAACACTGAAGCTTTCTTT. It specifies CASSQWTGRNTEAFF.

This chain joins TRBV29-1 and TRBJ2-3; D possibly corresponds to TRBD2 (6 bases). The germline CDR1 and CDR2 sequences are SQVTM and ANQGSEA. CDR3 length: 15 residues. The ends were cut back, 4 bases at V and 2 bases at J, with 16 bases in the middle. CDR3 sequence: CSVGLRLANTDTQYF. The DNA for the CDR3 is TGCAGCGTTGGACTTCGGCTAGCGAACACAGATACGCAGTATTTT.

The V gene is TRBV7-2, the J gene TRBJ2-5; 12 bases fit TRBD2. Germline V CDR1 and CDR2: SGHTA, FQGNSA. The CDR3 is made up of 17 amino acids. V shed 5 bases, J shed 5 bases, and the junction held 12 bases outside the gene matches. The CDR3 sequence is CASSILAGGLGGETQYF. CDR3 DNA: TGTGCCAGCAGCATACTAGCGGGGGGCCTGGGTGGTGAGACCCAGTACTTC.

This CDR3 reads CASSSRMSGNEQFF. DNA of the CDR3: TGCGCCAGCAGCTCGCGGATGTCGGGCAATGAGCAGTTCTTC. V gene TRBV5-1 combines with J gene TRBJ2-1; the D is unclear. This CDR3 region has 14 residues. With 3 bases removed from V and 6 bases from J, the gap between germline ends came to 13 bases. From germline, CDR1 is SGHRS and CDR2 YFSETQ.

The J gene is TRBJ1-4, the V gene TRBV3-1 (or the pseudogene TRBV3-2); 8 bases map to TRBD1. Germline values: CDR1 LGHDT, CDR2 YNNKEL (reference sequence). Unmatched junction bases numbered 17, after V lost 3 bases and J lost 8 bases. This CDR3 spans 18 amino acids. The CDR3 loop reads CASSQGQGGQGAYEKLFF. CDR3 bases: TGTGCCAGCAGCCAGGGGCAGGGGGGTCAGGGGGCTTACGAAAAACTGTTTTTT.

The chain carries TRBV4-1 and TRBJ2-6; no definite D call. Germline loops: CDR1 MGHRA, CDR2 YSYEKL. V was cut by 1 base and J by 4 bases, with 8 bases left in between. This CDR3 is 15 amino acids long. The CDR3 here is CASSQAVSGANVLTF. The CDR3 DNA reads TGCGCCAGCAGCCAAGCGGTCTCCGGGGCCAACGTCCTGACTTTC.

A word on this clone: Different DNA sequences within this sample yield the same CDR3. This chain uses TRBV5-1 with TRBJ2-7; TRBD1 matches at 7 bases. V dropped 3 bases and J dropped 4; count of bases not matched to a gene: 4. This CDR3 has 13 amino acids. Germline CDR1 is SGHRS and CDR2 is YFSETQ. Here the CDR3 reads CASSWTGGYEQYF. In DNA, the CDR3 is TGCGCCAGCAGCTGGACAGGAGGATACGAGCAGTACTTC.

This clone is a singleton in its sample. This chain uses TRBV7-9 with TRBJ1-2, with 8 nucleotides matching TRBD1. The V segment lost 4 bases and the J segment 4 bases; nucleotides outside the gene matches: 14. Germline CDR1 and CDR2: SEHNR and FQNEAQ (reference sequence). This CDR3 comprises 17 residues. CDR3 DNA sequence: TGTGCCAGCAGCTCAACAGGGGGGAGGGCTCCGGGCTATGGCTACACCTTC. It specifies CASSSTGGRAPGYGYTF.

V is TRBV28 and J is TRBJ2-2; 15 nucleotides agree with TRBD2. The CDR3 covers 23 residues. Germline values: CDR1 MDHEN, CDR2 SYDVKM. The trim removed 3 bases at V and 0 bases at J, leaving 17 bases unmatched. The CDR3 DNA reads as TGTGCCAGCAGTTTCGTTTCTTATCCTGGGGGACTAGCGGGAGGAGCGAACACCGGGGAGCTGTTTTTT. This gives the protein CASSFVSYPGGLAGGANTGELFF.

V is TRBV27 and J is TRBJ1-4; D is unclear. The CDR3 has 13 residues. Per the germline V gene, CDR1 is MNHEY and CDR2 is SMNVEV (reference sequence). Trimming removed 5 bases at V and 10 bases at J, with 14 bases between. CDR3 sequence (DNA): TGTGCCAGCAGTCCGTACTTTGAGGGAAAACTGTTTTTT. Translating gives CASSPYFEGKLFF.

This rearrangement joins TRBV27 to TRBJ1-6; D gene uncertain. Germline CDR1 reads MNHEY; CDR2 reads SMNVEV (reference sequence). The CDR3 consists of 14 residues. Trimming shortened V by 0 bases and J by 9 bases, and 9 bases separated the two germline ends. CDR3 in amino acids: CASSLSGRVSPLHF. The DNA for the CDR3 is TGTGCCAGCAGTTTATCGGGTCGGGTTTCACCCCTCCACTTT.

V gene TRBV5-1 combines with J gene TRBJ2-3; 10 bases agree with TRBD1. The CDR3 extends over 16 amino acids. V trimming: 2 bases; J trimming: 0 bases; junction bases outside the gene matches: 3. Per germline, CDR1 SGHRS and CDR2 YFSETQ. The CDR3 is CASSFMDRGSTDTQYF. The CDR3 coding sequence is TGCGCCAGCAGCTTCATGGACAGGGGGAGCACAGATACGCAGTATTTT.

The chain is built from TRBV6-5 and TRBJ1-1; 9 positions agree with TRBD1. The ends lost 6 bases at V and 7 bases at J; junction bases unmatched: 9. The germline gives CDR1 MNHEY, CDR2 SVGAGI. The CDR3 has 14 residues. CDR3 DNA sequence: TGTGCCAGCAGGCGGGACAGGGAGTTTGGTGAAGCTTTCTTT. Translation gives CASRRDREFGEAFF.

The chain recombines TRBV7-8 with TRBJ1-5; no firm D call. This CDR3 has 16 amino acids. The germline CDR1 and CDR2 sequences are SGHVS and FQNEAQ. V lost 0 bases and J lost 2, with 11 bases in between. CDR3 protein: CASSLAYRGRNQPQHF. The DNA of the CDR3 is TGTGCCAGCAGCTTAGCGTATCGCGGGCGCAATCAGCCCCAGCATTTT.

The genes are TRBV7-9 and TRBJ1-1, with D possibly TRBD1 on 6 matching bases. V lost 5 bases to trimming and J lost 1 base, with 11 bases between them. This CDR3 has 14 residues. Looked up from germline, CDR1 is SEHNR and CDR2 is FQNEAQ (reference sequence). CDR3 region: CASSQLQGNTEAFF. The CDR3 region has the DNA TGTGCCAGCAGCCAGTTACAGGGGAACACTGAAGCTTTCTTT.

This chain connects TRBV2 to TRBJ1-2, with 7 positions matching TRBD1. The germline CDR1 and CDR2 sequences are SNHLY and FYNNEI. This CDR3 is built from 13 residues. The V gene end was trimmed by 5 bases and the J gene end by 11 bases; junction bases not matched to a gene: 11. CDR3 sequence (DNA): TGTGCCAGCAGTTATACCCCGACAGGGACGTACACCTTC. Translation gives CASSYTPTGTYTF.